Presented here are 24 T cell receptor beta chains from one specimen sequenced in a study of blood T cells in healthy people across ages. Primers used in a second PCR of roughly 6 to 12 cycles were a sample-barcoded 5' primer and a J-beta primer mix. TCRdb reprocessed the 5' RACE reads via MiXCR and lists one record per CDR3 protein. This sample yields approximately 1.5 million distinct CDR3 sequences, of which 35% to 45% are seen a single time; more than 4% belongs to the top ten. The sequenced sample was blood. All receptors derive from a woman aged 18-29 years in good health.

This clonotype was observed a handful of times. CDR3 DNA sequence: TGCAGTGCTAGAGACTGGACTAGCGGGATCTACGAGCAGTACTTC. Translation gives CSARDWTSGIYEQYF. V gene TRBV20-1 combines with J gene TRBJ2-7; 12 bases are a match to TRBD2. V shed 0 bases, J shed 3 bases, and the junction held 3 bases outside the gene matches. CDR1 and CDR2 (germline): DFQATT, SNEGSKA (reference sequence). The length of the CDR3 is 15 residues.

The V and J genes are TRBV6-2 or TRBV6-3 and TRBJ2-1; no clear D. V was cut by 2 bases and J by 3 bases, with 8 bases left in between. The CDR3 consists of 14 residues. Germline CDR1 MNHEY, CDR2 SVGEGT. This chain's CDR3 is CASSYMALYNEQFF. Written as DNA, the CDR3 is TGTGCCAGCAGTTACATGGCCCTCTACAATGAGCAGTTCTTC.

This clonotype was picked up a small number of times. The genes are TRBV6-2 or TRBV6-3 and TRBJ1-5; 8 bases align to TRBD1. This CDR3 comprises 15 residues. The germline gives CDR1 MNHEY, CDR2 SVGEGT. Trimming cost V 6 bases and J 3 bases; bases outside gene matches: 7. The CDR3 here is CASSSDRGNNQPQHF. The CDR3 region has the DNA TGTGCCAGCAGCTCAGACAGGGGTAACAATCAGCCCCAGCATTTT.

The rearrangement joins TRBV4-1 to TRBJ2-1; 8 bases fit TRBD2. The germline V gene has CDR1 MGHRA and CDR2 YSYEKL. The J segment lost 9 bases and the V segment lost 0 bases, leaving 13 bases of the junction unmatched. This CDR3 region has 17 residues. The CDR3 spells CASSQDHQTSVAGEQFF. In nucleotides, the CDR3 is TGCGCCAGCAGCCAAGATCATCAGACTAGCGTGGCAGGTGAGCAGTTCTTC.

The rearrangement uses TRBV5-5 and TRBJ1-4, with a weak D call TRBD1 (6 bases). The CDR3 runs 14 residues. Germline V gives CDR1 SGHKS, CDR2 YYEKEE (reference sequence). Trimming shortened V by 2 bases and J by 8 bases, and 13 bases separated the two germline ends. The CDR3 loop is CASSFPGGQEKLFF. CDR3 sequence (DNA): TGTGCCAGCAGCTTCCCGGGGGGGCAAGAAAAACTGTTTTTT.

The chain uses TRBV29-1 and TRBJ2-1, with 10 positions matching TRBD2. Germline-derived CDR1 and CDR2 are SQVTM and ANQGSEA. The CDR3 runs 15 residues. The V and J ends lost 3 bases and 6 bases, in that order; junction bases with no gene match: 8. For the CDR3, the DNA is TGCAGCGTTGATGGGCTAGCGGGAGAGGGCAATGAGCAGTTCTTC. Protein: CSVDGLAGEGNEQFF.

The V and J genes are TRBV2 and TRBJ1-3; TRBD1 is a possible D gene (5 bases). Germline CDR1 and CDR2: SNHLY and FYNNEI. The ends were cut back, 1 base at V and 0 bases at J, with 7 bases in the middle. This CDR3 is built from 15 residues. Here the CDR3 reads CASSEVRVSGNTIYF. In DNA, the CDR3 is TGTGCCAGCAGTGAAGTCAGGGTCTCTGGAAACACCATATATTTT.

The genes are TRBV13 and TRBJ2-2; D not certain. CDR3 length: 12 amino acids. Germline CDR1 is PRHDT and CDR2 is FYEKMQ (reference sequence). V lost 4 bases, J lost 8 bases, and 8 bases lay in between. The CDR3 DNA follows: TGTGCCAGCAGCTGGAGTCGGGGGGAGCTGTTTTTT. The encoded protein is CASSWSRGELFF.

This rearrangement joins TRBV7-9 to TRBJ1-4; the D gene is possibly TRBD1 (5 bases). Between the trimmed V and J ends, which lost 4 bases and 0 bases, there was a span of 9 bases. Germline V gene data show CDR1 as SEHNR and CDR2 as FQNEAQ (reference sequence). This CDR3 is 15 amino acids long. The CDR3: CASSSGPATNEKLFF. As DNA, the CDR3 is TGTGCCAGCAGCTCAGGGCCGGCAACTAATGAAAAACTGTTTTTT.

In its sample, this clonotype was seen a few times. This sequence joins TRBV5-1 and TRBJ1-1, with D perhaps TRBD1 (5 bases). The V end lost 5 bases, the J end lost 0 bases, and 11 bases lay between the germline ends. Germline V lookup: CDR1 SGHRS, CDR2 YFSETQ. The CDR3 loop spans 14 amino acids. The CDR3 loop is CASRQDSLNTEAFF. CDR3 sequence (DNA): TGCGCCAGCAGACAAGACAGCCTGAACACTGAAGCTTTCTTT.

CDR3 protein: CASSFRQAPYGYTF. CDR3 nucleotides: TGTGCCAGCAGTTTTCGGCAGGCACCCTATGGCTACACCTTC. The rearrangement uses TRBV28 and TRBJ1-2; unclear D gene. Germline V lookup: CDR1 MDHEN, CDR2 SYDVKM. This CDR3 has 14 residues. The V end lost 3 bases, the J end lost 4 bases, and 12 bases lay between the germline ends.

The chain recombines TRBV18 with TRBJ1-2; perhaps TRBD1 as D (6 bases). From germline, CDR1 is KGHSH and CDR2 LQKENI. The CDR3 length is 14 residues. The ends were cut back, 5 bases at V and 2 bases at J, with 12 bases in the middle. The CDR3 region has the DNA TGTGCCAGCTCAGATATCAGGGGAAACTATGGCTACACCTTC. Translating gives CASSDIRGNYGYTF.

This clonotype was detected only a few times. The chain joins TRBV9 to TRBJ1-1, with D perhaps TRBD1 (6 bases). CDR1 and CDR2 (germline): SGDLS, YYNGEE. V lost 4 bases to trimming and J lost 10 bases, with 17 bases between them. The CDR3 covers 13 residues. The CDR3 loop is CASSPQRDKAAFF. CDR3 nucleotides: TGTGCCAGCAGCCCCCAAAGGGACAAGGCAGCTTTCTTT.

A note on this clonotype: Mismatch with germline at one junction end may stem from a read error. This sequence joins TRBV12-3 or TRBV12-4 and TRBJ1-2; perhaps TRBD1 as D (5 bases). The CDR3 contains 13 residues. This chain's CDR3 is CAGSLVLGTGYTF. The CDR3 bases are TGTGCCGGCAGTTTAGTCCTGGGGACCGGCTACACCTTC.

The V gene is TRBV3-1, the J gene TRBJ2-1; D gene uncertain. V dropped 7 bases and J dropped 5 bases, with 9 bases sitting between them. CDR3 length: 12 amino acids. In germline, CDR1 is LGHDT, CDR2 YNNKEL (reference sequence). Here the CDR3 reads CASKVEDNEQFF. The CDR3 DNA follows: TGTGCCAGCAAGGTAGAAGACAATGAGCAGTTCTTC.

This clonotype came up a few times. The chain links TRBV29-1 to TRBJ1-2; D is unresolved. The germline gives CDR1 SQVTM, CDR2 ANQGSEA. The CDR3 extends over 11 amino acids. Trimming left V 7 bases short and J 5 bases short, with 11 bases between. The chain's CDR3 is CSGGFNYGYTF. The CDR3 DNA follows: TGCAGCGGAGGTTTTAATTATGGCTACACCTTC.

This clonotype appeared once. This rearrangement joins TRBV20-1 to TRBJ1-3; D call uncertain. This CDR3 has 16 amino acids. V was shortened by 2 bases and J by 0 bases, with 14 bases between the two germline ends. The V gene's germline CDR1 is DFQATT and CDR2 SNEGSKA (reference sequence). The CDR3 DNA is TGCAGTGCTAGACCGGGGTGGGGAGTCTCTGGAAACACCATATATTTT. Protein product: CSARPGWGVSGNTIYF.

This rearrangement joins TRBV7-9 to TRBJ2-7, with 7 bases matching TRBD2. Germline values: CDR1 SEHNR, CDR2 FQNEAQ (reference sequence). After removal of 1 base from V and 2 bases from J, the junction contained 8 bases not matched to a gene. The CDR3 totals 16 residues. The DNA of the CDR3 is TGTGCCAGCAGCTTAGAAGGGACTATAAAACCCTACGAGCAGTACTTC. Protein: CASSLEGTIKPYEQYF. The full variable domain, its missing parts supplied by reference TRBV7-9 and TRBJ2-7, is DTGVSQNPRHKITKRGQNVTFRCDPISEHNRLYWYRQTLGQGPEFLTYFQNEAQLEKSRLLSDRFSAERPKGSFSTLEIQRTEQGDSAMYLCASSLEGTIKPYEQYFGPGTRLTVT.

This clonotype has just a few counts. The chain combines TRBV10-3 with TRBJ2-1; D is perhaps TRBD1 (6 bases). V gave up 5 bases and J gave up 3 bases, with 8 bases separating them. Germline values: CDR1 ENHRY, CDR2 SYGVKD. The CDR3 extends over 13 amino acids. For the CDR3, the DNA is TGTGCCATCAGTACAGGGTTCTACAATGAGCAGTTCTTC. Translation: CAISTGFYNEQFF.

This clonotype has more than one count but fewer than ten. The chain links TRBV6-2 or TRBV6-3 to TRBJ2-7; tentative D call: TRBD1 (5 bases). The germline CDR1 and CDR2 sequences are MNHEY and SVGEGT. V shed 5 bases and J shed 2 bases, with 13 bases lying between them. The CDR3 runs to 14 residues. CDR3 region: CASSKIQATYEQYF. DNA for the CDR3: TGTGCCAGCAGTAAAATACAGGCAACCTACGAGCAGTACTTC.

The chain has TRBV6-1 and TRBJ1-5, with a possible D match to TRBD1 (5 bases). The CDR3 covers 15 residues. Trimming left V 4 bases short and J 3 bases short, with 13 bases between. Germline CDR1 MNHNS, CDR2 SASEGT. The CDR3 region is CASSGREGPNQPQHF. The CDR3 DNA is TGTGCCAGCAGTGGCCGGGAGGGACCCAATCAGCCCCAGCATTTT.

The chain has TRBV20-1 and TRBJ2-5; 7 nucleotides line up with TRBD2. The CDR3 spans 14 residues. Germline V gives CDR1 DFQATT, CDR2 SNEGSKA (reference sequence). V lost 3 bases to trimming and J lost 1 base; unmatched junction nucleotides: 5. CDR3 DNA: TGCAGTGCTAGGGCGGGGGAACCCCAAGAGACCCAGTACTTC. Protein: CSARAGEPQETQYF.

There are a few counts of this clonotype. This sequence joins TRBV12-3 or TRBV12-4 and TRBJ2-7; 8 bases agree with TRBD2. This CDR3 comprises 17 residues. Trimming removed 3 bases from V and 1 base from J; junction bases left unmatched: 11. The CDR3 spells CASSFRGVAGSSYEQYF. CDR3 nucleotide sequence: TGTGCCAGCAGTTTCCGGGGGGTAGCGGGGTCTTCCTACGAGCAGTACTTC.

V and J are TRBV20-1 and TRBJ2-1; the D gene is possibly TRBD1 (5 bases). Germline V CDR1 and CDR2: DFQATT, SNEGSKA (reference sequence). V dropped 5 bases and J dropped 5 bases, with 22 bases sitting between them. CDR3 length equals 16 residues. The CDR3 reads CSAHPPNQGTDNEQFF. The CDR3 nucleotides are TGCAGTGCTCATCCCCCAAATCAGGGAACCGACAATGAGCAGTTCTTC.